This TCR beta chain came from a study of beta chain features in type 1 diabetes listed by TCRdb under 2018. Some background on the complete study: No differences in mean age, gender distribution, total cell number or subset yield were found between patients and healthy donors. Regulatory and stem cell-like memory subsets were obtained from only 8 patients and roughly 8 healthy donors, while naive and central memory subsets were obtained from all 30 or so donors. Across all samples, 90 million to 130 million sorted cells were examined, and cell number per subset correlated strongly with RNA yield. The study compared TCRB repertoires of sorted circulating CD4+ T cell subsets between recently diagnosed type 1 diabetes patients and matched healthy donors. What the research found in general, with its limitations: Shorter templates might be favored by PCR, yet because patient and control samples were amplified and corrected together, any such skew would affect both groups equally. Only small numbers of individuals were included in the HLA sub-analyses, which left unresolved whether HLA type had any influence on TCRB rearrangement. Naive, central memory and regulatory TCRB repertoires appeared to be more alike among patients than among healthy donors. Because cDNA was sequenced instead of genomic DNA, activated cells with high expression could be over-represented, although the groups did not differ in activation or CD3 levels. At VDJ recombination sites, patients with type 1 diabetes made fewer insertions and deleted more nucleotides, a pattern implying thymic rearrangement abnormalities. A moderate but significant shortening of TCRB CDR3 length was observed in type 1 diabetes patients in all four CD4+ subsets.

The entire isolated RNA was reverse transcribed using the High Capacity cDNA Reverse Transcription Kit, and thus expressed TCRB transcripts were sequenced. Naive, central memory and regulatory T cell samples underwent deep immunoSEQ sequencing, averaging around 4 million total reads per sample. Sorted cells were lysed in RLT buffer, and RNA was extracted using DNase-treated RNeasy Micro or Mini kits according to cell number. Each cell subset was processed separately to prevent cross-contamination, with patient and healthy donor samples processed together. The immunoSEQ multiplex PCR was used to amplify TCRB sequences from cDNA, generating 87-bp fragments that spanned the CDR3 region. Sequencing of the amplicons was performed on the Illumina HiSeq platform. The original pipeline was this. Synthetic template baselines were used to correct PCR bias computationally, reads within Hamming distance 2 were collapsed together, and singletons that could not be merged were discarded. Reads were aligned to IMGT to assign V, D and J genes, CDR3 length, and insertions or deletions at six rearrangement sites. Within each subset, clonotype counts were normalized to sorted cell number, after which true diversity and Gini coefficients were computed with the tcR R package. The overlap coefficient, calculated on TCRB nucleotide sequences, was used to measure repertoire sharing. In its TCRdb copy, this immuneACCESS table keeps in-frame sequences only and misses some clones. Where compared with another copy, unresolved V genes explain less than half of these, and the others have no known cause. V and J calls and clone size come straight from that table; D and trimming were deduced from the DNA. The sample has a few hundred thousand clones on record, approximately 11% of them singletons. In total, the top ten clones hold roughly 1.4% of the sample.

As concerns this clone: What this receptor recognizes is not known. Within one base of it there is no much larger clone, and no base qualities were kept.

Counted from cysteine to phenylalanine, this CDR3 has 14 amino acids. CDR3 DNA only is kept here, 42 bases in frame from base 1. V loses 0 bases of germline sequence and J loses 3 bases, and the interval between the two ends is 9 bases. The germline V gene (reference sequence) provides CDR1 GTSNPN and CDR2 SVGIG. Each donor gave one peripheral blood draw, averaging roughly 0.11 L, which was collected into heparinised tubes. A BD FACSAria II and a panel including CD45RO, CCR7, CD25, CD127, CD95 and CD27 were used to sort naive, central memory, regulatory and stem cell-like memory CD4+ T cells. A purity above 95% was achieved for all sorted populations. Right away, PBMCs were isolated by Lymphoprep density gradient centrifugation and were stained directly, with no culture step. So that batch effects would be minimized, each experiment stained and sorted samples in pairs, pairing one healthy donor with one patient.

Material for sequencing was central memory CD4+ T cells from blood. The clonotype originates from a man younger than 30 in good health. The chain is encoded by TRBV30 joined to TRBJ2-1, and possibly TRBD2, on 6 matching bases. Here the CDR3 is given as CAWSVPGLYNEQFF. In nucleotide form, the sequence is TGTGCCTGGAGTGTACCGGGACTCTACAATGAGCAGTTCTTC.